Shown below are 21 T cell receptor beta chains from a single sample sequenced in a study of Graves' ophthalmopathy and Graves' hyperthyroidism. Scientists amplified the TCR beta CDR3 regions from RNA transcripts. The first round was an RT-PCR with HTBI primers, and the second round was a multiplex PCR. TCRdb processed the multiplex PCR reads anew with MiXCR; each CDR3 protein has one entry. Counted here are roughly 380,000 distinct CDR3 sequences, roughly 14% occurring once; the ten biggest clones make up approximately 7%. Specimen: peripheral blood. These receptors were taken from a woman in her late teens or twenties with stable Graves' hyperthyroidism.

This clonotype was seen at least ten times. The rearrangement joins TRBV7-2 to TRBJ2-3; tentatively, D is TRBD1 or TRBD2 (5 bases each). The CDR3 runs 14 residues. Between the trimmed V and J ends, which lost 3 bases and 8 bases, there was a span of 15 bases. The germline V gene has CDR1 SGHTA and CDR2 FQGNSA. CDR3 protein: CASSFLRDRGTQYF. The CDR3 nucleotides read TGTGCCAGCAGCTTCCTCCGGGACCGGGGTACGCAGTATTTT. The variable domain in full, completed from reference TRBV7-2 and TRBJ2-3, reads GAGVSQSPSNKVTEKGKDVELRCDPISGHTALYWYRQSLGQGLEFLIYFQGNSAPDKSGLPSDRFSAERTGGSVSTLTIQRTQQEDSAVYLCASSFLRDRGTQYFGPGTRLTVL.

At least ten counts were recorded for this clonotype. The CDR3 DNA reads as TGTGCCAGCACCACAAGAGGATCAGGGTACACTGAAGCTTTCTTT. Its translation is CASTTRGSGYTEAFF. V gene TRBV12-3 or TRBV12-4 combines with J gene TRBJ1-1, with a weak D call TRBD1 (5 bases). This CDR3 has 15 residues. V shed 7 bases and J shed 3 bases, with 18 bases lying between them.

This clonotype was counted many times. This sequence joins TRBV2 and TRBJ1-2; 7 bases are a match to TRBD1. This CDR3 has 14 amino acids. Germline V gives CDR1 SNHLY, CDR2 FYNNEI. Trimming removed 7 bases from V and 3 bases from J; junction bases left unmatched: 8. The chain's CDR3 is CASIRTGTDYGYTF. The CDR3 coding sequence is TGTGCCAGCATCCGAACCGGGACAGACTATGGCTACACCTTC.

This clonotype has just a few counts. CDR3 sequence: CASSDGSPNTGELFF. The CDR3 DNA reads TGTGCCAGTAGTGATGGGTCCCCCAACACCGGGGAGCTGTTTTTT. The rearrangement links TRBV19 to TRBJ2-2; no clear D. Germline CDR1 and CDR2: LNHDA and SQIVND (reference sequence). V was cut by 5 bases and J by 2 bases, with 12 bases left in between. CDR3 length: 15 amino acids.

At least ten counts were recorded for this clonotype. The J gene is TRBJ2-7, the V gene TRBV6-4, with D possibly matching TRBD1 (7 bases). Trimming removed 4 bases at V and 3 bases at J, with 28 bases between. The germline V gene encodes CDR1 MRHNA and CDR2 SNTAGT. The CDR3 covers 19 residues. The CDR3 nucleotides are TGTGCCAGCAGTGCACTGAGCCCACACGGGGGACAGCGATACTACGAGCAGTACTTC. As protein: CASSALSPHGGQRYYEQYF.

This clonotype was seen repeatedly, ten times or more. The chain is built from TRBV6-5 and TRBJ2-7, with D possibly matching TRBD1 (6 bases). Germline V gene sequence: CDR1 MNHEY, CDR2 SVGAGI. Trimming pared 5 bases from V and 0 bases from J, leaving 11 bases between. The CDR3 contains 14 residues. Here the CDR3 reads CASSNRVASYEQYF. The CDR3 DNA reads as TGTGCCAGCAGTAACAGGGTGGCCTCCTACGAGCAGTACTTC.

This clonotype has at least ten counts. The V and J genes are TRBV19 and TRBJ1-1; 10 nucleotides line up with TRBD1. This CDR3 comprises 15 residues. V was clipped by 5 bases and J by 0 bases; unmatched bases: 3. The V gene's germline CDR1 is LNHDA and CDR2 SQIVND (reference sequence). CDR3: CASSSDRGLNTEAFF. Written as DNA, the CDR3 is TGTGCCAGTAGTTCAGACAGGGGGCTGAACACTGAAGCTTTCTTT.

The table lists this clonotype with many counts. This rearrangement joins TRBV20-1 to TRBJ2-7, with D unclear. In germline, CDR1 is DFQATT, CDR2 SNEGSKA (reference sequence). This CDR3 is 13 amino acids long. V was pared by 3 bases and J by 4 bases, with 13 bases between. CDR3 in amino acids: CSARALLGYEQYF. The CDR3 DNA reads as TGCAGTGCTAGGGCCTTGTTGGGTTACGAGCAGTACTTC.

The CDR3 sequence: CSASRRENTEAFF. CDR3 DNA: TGCAGTGCTTCGAGACGGGAGAACACTGAAGCTTTCTTT. The chain recombines TRBV20-1 with TRBJ1-1; D gene uncertain. V was shortened by 5 bases and J by 1 base, with 11 bases between the two germline ends. In germline, CDR1 is DFQATT, CDR2 SNEGSKA (reference sequence). This CDR3 is built from 13 residues.

This clonotype was detected many times. The chain employs TRBV27 and TRBJ1-2, with 8 bases that match TRBD1. After removal of 10 bases from V and 4 bases from J, the junction contained 8 bases not matched to a gene. The CDR3 is 13 residues long. Per germline, CDR1 MNHEY and CDR2 SMNVEV (reference sequence). This CDR3 is CATGGQGSYGYTF. CDR3 DNA: TGTGCCACAGGGGGCCAGGGAAGCTATGGCTACACCTTC.

Comments on this clonotype: A junction end diverges from the germline sequence, so it may reflect a read error. The V gene is TRBV27, the J gene TRBJ2-5; D is tentatively TRBD1 or TRBD2 (5 bases each). This CDR3 is built from 13 residues. Per the germline V gene, CDR1 is MNHEY and CDR2 is SMNVEV (reference sequence). This CDR3 reads CAGSGGIQETQYF. The CDR3, as DNA: TGTGCCGGCAGTGGGGGAATCCAAGAGACCCAGTACTTC.

There are many counts of this clonotype. The germline gene is not matched at one end of the junction; a read error may be the cause. The V and J genes are TRBV6-1 and TRBJ1-1, with a possible D match to TRBD1 (5 bases). The CDR3 has 11 residues. Germline CDR1 MNHNS, CDR2 SASEGT. The CDR3 is CASLGDGSATF. For the CDR3, the DNA is TGTGCCAGCCTCGGGGACGGGTCCGCAACCTTT.

This clonotype showed up many times. The germline gene is not matched at one end of the junction; a read error may be the cause. The chain recombines TRBV7-9 with TRBJ1-2; 7 bases are a match to TRBD1. CDR3 size: 15 residues. From germline, CDR1 is SEHNR and CDR2 FQNEAQ (reference sequence). As DNA, the CDR3 is TGTGCCAGCACTTACACAGGGGATCTCACAAATGGCCACACCTTC. Its translation: CASTYTGDLTNGHTF.

This clonotype was seen only a few times. The chain uses TRBV2 and TRBJ2-1; tentative D call: TRBD1 (5 bases). Germline V gives CDR1 SNHLY, CDR2 FYNNEI. Trimming took off 2 bases at V and 9 bases at J, with 17 bases between the two ends. This CDR3 is built from 15 residues. This CDR3 is CASSELGRQGVEQFF. DNA for the CDR3: TGTGCCAGCAGTGAATTGGGTCGGCAGGGTGTTGAGCAGTTCTTC.

This clonotype occurred once. The junction departs from the called germline gene at one end, perhaps through a read error. The chain joins TRBV12-3 or TRBV12-4 to TRBJ1-4; no definite D call. The CDR3 has 11 amino acids. The chain's CDR3 is CASSYREKPFF. The CDR3, as DNA: TGTGCCAGCAGCTACCGGGAAAAACCGTTTTTT.

This clonotype was seen many times. V and J are TRBV27 and TRBJ2-7; D uncertain. In germline, CDR1 is MNHEY, CDR2 SMNVEV (reference sequence). The CDR3 length is 13 residues. Trimming removed 4 bases from V and 5 bases from J, with 12 bases in between. CDR3 loop: CASSSRLRDEQYF. The CDR3 region has the DNA TGTGCCAGCAGTTCCCGCCTCCGAGACGAGCAGTACTTC.

The V call is TRBV9, the J call TRBJ1-1; no clear D. The CDR3 sequence is 13 residues long. The V gene lost 3 bases and the J gene lost 11 bases, with 17 bases spanning the gap. The V gene's germline CDR1 is SGDLS and CDR2 YYNGEE. The CDR3 loop reads CASSGPRGPRAFF. The CDR3 DNA follows: TGTGCCAGCAGCGGGCCTCGAGGTCCACGCGCTTTCTTT.

This clonotype was detected many times. The chain carries TRBV6-5 and TRBJ2-7; 9 nucleotides match TRBD1. Trimming removed 8 bases from V and 4 bases from J; junction bases left unmatched: 6. CDR3 size: 13 residues. Germline V gives CDR1 MNHEY, CDR2 SVGAGI. Here the CDR3 reads CASRRDRDYEQYF. The CDR3 DNA is TGTGCCAGCCGGCGGGACAGGGATTACGAGCAGTACTTC.

This clonotype has at least ten counts. The gene calls are TRBV19 and TRBJ2-7; D not resolved. The CDR3 is made up of 13 amino acids. Trimming pared 4 bases from V and 3 bases from J, leaving 10 bases between. The V gene's germline CDR1 is LNHDA and CDR2 SQIVND (reference sequence). CDR3 DNA sequence: TGTGCCAGTAGTACAGGATCCGGCTACGAGCAGTACTTC. It codes for CASSTGSGYEQYF.

This clonotype was seen more than once but under ten times. At one boundary the junction diverges from the germline segment, which might be a read error. The J gene is TRBJ2-4, the V gene TRBV6-1, with a possible D match to TRBD1 (5 bases). The CDR3 spans 14 residues. Germline assignment: CDR1 MNHNS and CDR2 SASEGT. Here the CDR3 reads CASSEHTRADIKYF. The CDR3 DNA sequence: TGTGCCAGCAGTGAACATACCCGGGCGGACATTAAGTACTTC.

The CDR3 bases are TGTGCCAGCAGTCCAAGCGGGGCCGTGGGGACCGGGGAGCTGTTTTTT. Its translation: CASSPSGAVGTGELFF. The rearrangement links TRBV6-1 to TRBJ2-2; 7 bases align to TRBD2. With 5 bases clipped from V and 5 bases from J, the junction kept 11 bases outside the gene matches. This CDR3 is built from 16 residues. Germline V gives CDR1 MNHNS, CDR2 SASEGT.